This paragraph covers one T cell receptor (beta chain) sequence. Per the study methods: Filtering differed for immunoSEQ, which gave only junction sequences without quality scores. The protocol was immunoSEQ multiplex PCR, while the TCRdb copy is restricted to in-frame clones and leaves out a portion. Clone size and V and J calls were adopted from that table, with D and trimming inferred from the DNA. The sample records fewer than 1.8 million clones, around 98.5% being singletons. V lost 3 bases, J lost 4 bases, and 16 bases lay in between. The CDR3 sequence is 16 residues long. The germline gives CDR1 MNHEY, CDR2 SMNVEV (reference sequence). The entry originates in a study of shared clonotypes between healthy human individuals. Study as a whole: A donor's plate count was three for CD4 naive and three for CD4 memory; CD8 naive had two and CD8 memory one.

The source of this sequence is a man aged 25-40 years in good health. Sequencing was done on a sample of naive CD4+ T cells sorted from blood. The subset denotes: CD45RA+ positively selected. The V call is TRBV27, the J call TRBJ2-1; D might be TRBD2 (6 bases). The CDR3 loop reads CASSLEGRGPYNEQFF. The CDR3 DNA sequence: TGTGCCAGCAGTTTGGAGGGACGAGGGCCTTACAATGAGCAGTTCTTC.